These T cell receptor beta chains were read from a single sample in a study of blood T cells in healthy people across ages. A single record per CDR3 protein comes from TCRdb applying MiXCR to the 5' RACE reads. The sample holds roughly 1,500,000 distinct CDR3 sequences, about 43% seen once. The material sequenced was blood. The source of these receptors is a woman between 18 and 30 years old in good health. CDR3s include the opening cysteine and the closing phenylalanine or tryptophan. The D gene is left open where the match is weak. The size field is filled for only some rows; it gives once, few, many or a size class.

TRBJ2-3,TRBV12-3/TRBV12-4,few,NA,CASSLAIVTDTQYF,TGTGCCAGCAGTTTAGCGATCGTCACAGATACGCAGTATTTT
TRBJ2-7,TRBV12-3/TRBV12-4,many,NA,CASSPGRIYEQYF,TGTGCCAGCAGTCCGGGACGGATCTACGAGCAGTACTTC
TRBJ1-2,TRBV7-9,many,TRBD1,CASSLGQGSGYTF,TGCGCCAGCAGCTTGGGACAGGGAAGTGGCTACACCTTC
TRBJ2-5,TRBV7-2,few,NA,CASSLMVAQETQYF,TGTGCCAGCAGCTTAATGGTAGCCCAAGAGACCCAGTACTTC
TRBJ1-2,TRBV14,NA,NA,CASSNYAAGNGYTF,TGTGCCAGCAGCAACTATGCGGCAGGGAATGGCTACACCTTC
TRBJ2-6,TRBV27,NA,TRBD1,CASSSDRGTGANVLTF,TGTGCCAGCAGTTCGGACAGGGGAACTGGGGCCAACGTCCTGACTTTC
TRBJ2-7,TRBV3-1,NA,NA,CASSRLQGALNYEQYF,TGTGCCAGCAGCCGCCTCCAGGGAGCCCTCAACTACGAGCAGTACTTC
TRBJ2-1,TRBV7-9,NA,NA,CASSLGDASPYNERFF,TGTGCCAGCAGCTTAGGGGACGCGAGCCCCTACAATGAGCGGTTCTTC
TRBJ2-1,TRBV20-1,few,NA,CSAPLRGGLGDNEQFF,TGCAGTGCCCCTCTAAGGGGGGGCCTGGGTGACAATGAGCAGTTCTTC
TRBJ1-4,TRBV7-2,NA,NA,CASSPRVGKIEKLFF,TGTGCCAGCAGCCCCCGCGTGGGAAAGATTGAAAAACTGTTTTTT
TRBJ2-3,TRBV20-1,few,NA,CSARDRDNTDTQYF,TGCAGTGCTAGAGATCGGGACAACACAGATACGCAGTATTTT
TRBJ2-7,TRBV20-1,few,TRBD1,CSASGRTGGEQYF,TGCAGTGCTAGCGGGAGGACAGGGGGGGAGCAGTACTTC
TRBJ2-4,TRBV9,NA,NA,CASSVGVRGGIQYF,TGTGCCAGCAGCGTAGGGGTCCGGGGTGGCATTCAGTACTTT
TRBJ1-6,TRBV25-1,few,NA,CASSDTPGARSPLHF,TGTGCCAGCAGTGATACCCCAGGGGCTAGGTCACCCCTCCACTTT
TRBJ2-7,TRBV29-1,NA,NA,CSVTSGIREQYF,TGCAGCGTCACGTCTGGCATCCGCGAGCAGTACTTC
TRBJ1-3,TRBV29-1,NA,NA,CSVGGPGSGNTIYF,TGCAGCGTTGGGGGCCCGGGCTCTGGAAACACCATATATTTT